These 20 T cell receptor beta chains were all obtained from the same sample, sequenced in a study of shared clonotypes between healthy human individuals. Clones were sequenced by immunoSEQ multiplex PCR, and TCRdb holds only the in-frame ones, with some missing. The repertoire has 400,000 to 600,000 clones, 70% to 80% of them found once; the top ten carry around 14%. Sample: PBMCs. The origin of the receptors is a woman between 40 and 55 years old in good health. Some clones in this sample may be carry-over from other donors' samples.

This rearrangement joins TRBV28 to TRBJ2-7; D may be TRBD2 (5 bases). This CDR3 has 14 residues. Germline CDR1 reads MDHEN; CDR2 reads SYDVKM. V dropped 7 bases and J dropped 3 bases, with 16 bases sitting between them. As DNA, the CDR3 is TGTGCCAGCACCCCCTCGGGAAGAGTCTACGAGCAGTACTTC. Translation gives CASTPSGRVYEQYF.

The chain links TRBV21-1 to TRBJ2-1; TRBD2 is taken as the D call from the table, unchecked against the DNA. TRBV21-1 is assigned pseudogene status. The length of the CDR3 is 14 residues. DNA for the CDR3: TGTGCCAGCAGCAAAGGACAAAAGCGGGATGAGCAGTTCTTC. Translation: CASSKGQKRDEQFF.

The table lists this clone with a count of one. The CDR3 nucleotides read TGCGCCAGCAGCCTCCGTTGGCAGGACGAGCAGTACTTC. This sequence encodes CASSLRWQDEQYF. The chain employs TRBV5-1 and TRBJ2-7, with D uncertain. This CDR3 region has 13 residues. The germline CDR1 and CDR2 sequences are SGHRS and YFSETQ. Trimming stripped 4 bases from V and 5 bases from J, with 13 bases between.

The chain employs TRBV5-8 and TRBJ2-1, with D possibly being TRBD2 (5 bases). The CDR3 is 15 residues long. CDR1 and CDR2 from the germline V gene are SGHTS and YDEGEE. Trimming left V 6 bases short and J 9 bases short, with 22 bases between. The CDR3 DNA is TGTGCCAGCACTCAAAACGGCGGGCAGCATGGTGAGCAGTTCTTC. Amino acid sequence: CASTQNGGQHGEQFF. Full variable domain (remainder filled in from reference TRBV5-8 and TRBJ2-1): EAGVTQSPTHLIKTRGQQATLRCSPISGHTSVYWYQQALGLGLQFLLWYDEGEERNRGNFPPRFSGRQFPNYSSELNVNALELEDSALYLCASTQNGGQHGEQFFGPGTRLTVL.

The J gene is TRBJ2-1, the V gene TRBV30; TRBD2 agrees at 11 bases. Germline V gives CDR1 GTSNPN, CDR2 SVGIG (reference sequence). J lost 0 bases, V lost 0 bases, and 1 base had no gene match. This CDR3 comprises 16 residues. The CDR3: CAWSVTSGISYNEQFF. The CDR3 DNA follows: TGTGCCTGGAGTGTGACTAGCGGGATCTCCTACAATGAGCAGTTCTTC.

The chain is built from TRBV7-2 and TRBJ2-7, with TRBD2 identical over 13 bases. Per the germline V gene, CDR1 is SGHTA and CDR2 is FQGNSA. The CDR3 consists of 16 residues. The V gene end was trimmed by 5 bases and the J gene end by 2 bases; junction bases not matched to a gene: 6. The CDR3 here is CASSTDGLAGAYEQYF. The CDR3 bases are TGTGCCAGCAGCACGGACGGACTAGCGGGAGCCTACGAGCAGTACTTC.

The chain uses TRBV10-1 and TRBJ1-5; D remains ambiguous. The germline V and J ends were trimmed by 0 bases and 7 bases, with 7 bases remaining between them. The CDR3 spans 13 residues. Germline loops: CDR1 WNHNN, CDR2 SYGVQD (reference sequence). CDR3 DNA sequence: TGCGCCAGCAGTGAGTCCCTGGGCCAGCCCCAGCATTTT. Its translation: CASSESLGQPQHF.

The rearrangement joins TRBV7-3 to TRBJ2-1, with 7 nucleotides matching TRBD2. Trimming removed 2 bases from V and 8 bases from J; junction bases left unmatched: 12. The CDR3 totals 16 residues. Germline CDR1 and CDR2: SGHTA and FQGTGA. CDR3 in amino acids: CASSLVGGSPSDEQFF. The CDR3 region has the DNA TGTGCCAGCAGCTTAGTCGGCGGGAGCCCCTCTGATGAGCAGTTCTTC.

This clone was seen many times. V usage is TRBV5-4 and J usage is TRBJ2-2, with a weak D call TRBD2 (7 bases). Per germline, CDR1 SGHNT and CDR2 YYREEE (reference sequence). V lost 5 bases and J lost 8, with 19 bases in between. There are 15 residues in the CDR3. The CDR3 DNA reads as TGTGCCAGCAGGCCCGGCCGGGGGGCCGGGGGGGAGCTGTTTTTT. It yields the protein CASRPGRGAGGELFF.

This chain joins TRBV30 and TRBJ2-7, with 7 bases matching TRBD2. In germline, CDR1 is GTSNPN, CDR2 SVGIG (reference sequence). The CDR3 totals 15 residues. The junction had 12 bases not matched to a gene; V was cut back by 0 bases and J by 7 bases. The CDR3 DNA reads as TGTGCCTGGAGTGTAAGTGGGAGGGCCTGGGGGGAGCAGTACTTC. Translating it yields CAWSVSGRAWGEQYF.

The gene calls are TRBV6-5 and TRBJ2-7; 7 bases line up with TRBD2. The CDR3 is 16 residues long. V was clipped by 0 bases and J by 5 bases; unmatched bases: 10. Looked up from germline, CDR1 is MNHEY and CDR2 is SVGAGI. The CDR3 DNA reads as TGTGCCAGCAGTTACTCGACCGCGGGAGTCCGGCACGAGCAGTACTTC. Protein sequence: CASSYSTAGVRHEQYF.

The chain joins TRBV15 to TRBJ1-2; no reliable D call. Germline CDR1 LNHNV, CDR2 YYDKDF (reference sequence). The V and J ends lost 3 bases and 4 bases respectively, with 18 bases between them. The CDR3 length is 16 residues. CDR3 residues: CATSSPKRAFSYGYTF. DNA for the CDR3: TGTGCCACCAGCAGCCCAAAAAGGGCCTTCTCCTATGGCTACACCTTC.

This rearrangement joins TRBV28 to TRBJ2-1; D perhaps matches TRBD2 (6 bases). The CDR3 is 16 residues long. V lost 6 bases and J lost 0, with 15 bases in between. The germline V gene has CDR1 MDHEN and CDR2 SYDVKM. The CDR3 spells CASSRGSGPSYNEQFF. CDR3 sequence (DNA): TGTGCCAGCAGCCGGGGGAGCGGGCCCTCCTACAATGAGCAGTTCTTC.

The genes are TRBV2 and TRBJ2-1; 13 bases fit TRBD2. This CDR3 region has 16 residues. The germline V gene has CDR1 SNHLY and CDR2 FYNNEI. V shed 3 bases, J shed 5 bases, and the junction held 4 bases outside the gene matches. CDR3 sequence reads: CASSDGLAGVDNEQFF. CDR3 nucleotides: TGTGCCAGCAGTGATGGACTAGCGGGAGTTGACAATGAGCAGTTCTTC.

V is TRBV5-6 and J is TRBJ2-7, with TRBD1 matching over 7 bases. Germline CDR1 SGHDT, CDR2 YYEEEE. This CDR3 has 15 residues. Losses at the gene ends were 4 bases for V and 1 base for J; bases not matched to a gene: 8. The CDR3 loop reads CASSAPRQGSYEQYF. CDR3 coding DNA: TGTGCCAGCAGCGCTCCCCGACAGGGATCCTACGAGCAGTACTTC.

The chain recombines TRBV7-9 with TRBJ1-1; TRBD1 matches at 8 bases. The CDR3 length is 14 residues. V lost 1 base, J lost 8 bases, and 6 bases stayed unmatched. Looked up from germline, CDR1 is SEHNR and CDR2 is FQNEAQ (reference sequence). CDR3 nucleotide sequence: TGTGCCAGCAGCTTAGTGGTCCAGGGGGCCGAAGCTTTCTTT. Its protein product is CASSLVVQGAEAFF.

The chain uses TRBV9 and TRBJ2-1; 9 bases line up with TRBD2. CDR3 length: 16 amino acids. Germline CDR1 and CDR2: SGDLS and YYNGEE. The J segment lost 4 bases and the V segment lost 3 bases, leaving 8 bases of the junction unmatched. The CDR3 spells CASSAYPGLAYNEQFF. CDR3 in DNA: TGTGCCAGCAGCGCTTACCCGGGACTAGCTTACAATGAGCAGTTCTTC.

The chain uses TRBV7-8 and TRBJ1-1, with 9 bases matching TRBD1. Looked up from germline, CDR1 is SGHVS and CDR2 is FQNEAQ. V shed 1 base and J 5 bases; nucleotides not matched to a gene: 8. The CDR3 spans 16 residues. The CDR3 nucleotides read TGTGCCAGCAGCTTAGGGGACAGGGTACTAAGGACTGAAGCTTTCTTT. Residues: CASSLGDRVLRTEAFF.

The chain combines TRBV28 with TRBJ2-3, with TRBD2 matching 7 bases. The ends lost 3 bases at V and 4 bases at J; junction bases unmatched: 10. CDR3 length equals 16 residues. Germline CDR1 is MDHEN and CDR2 is SYDVKM. The CDR3 region has the DNA TGTGCCAGCAGTTTGCCCAGCGGGATTGGCGCAGATACGCAGTATTTT. Translation: CASSLPSGIGADTQYF.

The V gene is TRBV28, the J gene TRBJ1-3; D uncertain. The length of the CDR3 is 13 residues. The germline gives CDR1 MDHEN, CDR2 SYDVKM. V gave up 6 bases and J gave up 5 bases, with 11 bases separating them. The CDR3 region is CASSPNGRNTIYF. The CDR3 coding sequence is TGTGCCAGCAGCCCCAACGGACGAAACACCATATATTTT. Full variable domain (remainder filled in from reference TRBV28 and TRBJ1-3): DVKVTQSSRYLVKRTGEKVFLECVQDMDHENMFWYRQDPGLGLRLIYFSYDVKMKEKGDIPEGYSVSREKKERFSLILESASTNQTSMYLCASSPNGRNTIYFGEGSWLTVV.